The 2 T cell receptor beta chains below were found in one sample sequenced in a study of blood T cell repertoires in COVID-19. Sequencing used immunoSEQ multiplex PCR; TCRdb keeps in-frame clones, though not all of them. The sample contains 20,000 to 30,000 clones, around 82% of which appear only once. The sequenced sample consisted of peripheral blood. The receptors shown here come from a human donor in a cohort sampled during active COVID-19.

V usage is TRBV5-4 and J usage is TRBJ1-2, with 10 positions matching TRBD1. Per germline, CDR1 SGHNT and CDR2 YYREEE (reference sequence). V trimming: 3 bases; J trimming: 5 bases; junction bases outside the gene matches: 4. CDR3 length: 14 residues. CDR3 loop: CASSWMGQGYGYTF. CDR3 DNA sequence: TGTGCCAGCAGCTGGATGGGACAGGGGTATGGCTACACCTTC. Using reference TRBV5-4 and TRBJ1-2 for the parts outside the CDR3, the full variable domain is ETGVTQSPTHLIKTRGQQVTLRCSSQSGHNTVSWYQQALGQGPQFIFQYYREEENGRGNFPPRFSGLQFPNYSSELNVNALELDDSALYLCASSWMGQGYGYTFGSGTRLTVV.

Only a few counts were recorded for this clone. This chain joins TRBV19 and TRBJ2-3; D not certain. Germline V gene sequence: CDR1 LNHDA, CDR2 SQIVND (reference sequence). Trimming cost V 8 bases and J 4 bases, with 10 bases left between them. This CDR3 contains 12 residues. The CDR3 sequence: CASAENADTQYF. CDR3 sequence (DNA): TGTGCCAGTGCCGAGAACGCAGATACGCAGTATTTT.